The text below deals with one T cell receptor (beta chain). The antigen it binds to is not known. Per-base quality was not reported, and no clone a single base away is much larger than it. The sample belongs to a study of Graves' ophthalmopathy and Graves' hyperthyroidism (dated by TCRdb to the late 2010s). Notes on the research overall: Hyperthyroidism was defined as stable when no progression to ophthalmopathy occurred within 18 months of follow-up. To tell Graves' ophthalmopathy apart from Graves' hyperthyroidism, and to predict which patients would progress to ophthalmopathy, the study relied on TCR beta repertoire signatures. In total, some 140 blood samples were TCR-sequenced: fewer than 50 ophthalmopathy, 80 or so hyperthyroidism and some 17 hyperthyroidism-to-ophthalmopathy patients. To explore V-J signatures that separate ophthalmopathy from hyperthyroidism, a discovery set of about a hundred patients was enrolled, consisting of 40 to 45 with ophthalmopathy and 57 with stable hyperthyroidism. An independent validation cohort comprised 18 hyperthyroidism patients and 17 patients who later progressed from hyperthyroidism to ophthalmopathy. In a handful of hyperthyroidism patients, the T-cell repertoire of thyroid tissue was compared with the T-cell repertoire of blood. Following sample collection, hyperthyroidism patients were given methimazole at a starting dose of 30 mg daily, and ophthalmopathy patients were given high-dose intravenous methylprednisolone. Overall study outcomes, separate from this receptor: No statistical method was used to set the sample size in advance, and the investigators knew which group each participant was assigned to. In cross-validation, the 13-signature model distinguished ophthalmopathy from stable hyperthyroidism with 87.88% sensitivity and over 81% specificity, while in the test set the corresponding values were approximately 79% and 70%. In validation, the model predicted ophthalmopathy progression with more than 70% sensitivity and approximately 78% specificity; fewer than 15 predicted patients were CT-confirmed with GO in a median of 6.5 months. Most expanded thyroid clonotypes with frequency above 0.001 were also detected in blood, suggesting blood repertoires may reflect the thyroid immune response.

For repertoire sequencing, the TCR beta CDR3 regions were amplified from RNA transcripts. The first round of RT-PCR was done with HTBI primers and the Qiagen OneStep RT-PCR kit, and was followed by a second round of multiplex PCR, then size selection and purification. Libraries were sequenced on an Illumina HiSeq2000 using paired-end 100 bp reads. Processing in the source paper ran as follows. SOAPnuke was used to process the reads, removing any read that contained adapters or uncalled bases, had a mean Phred below 15, or lacked an exact match to the constant primer or identifier. COPE v1.2.5 was used to merge high-quality paired reads. Unique nucleotide sequences were defined as clonotypes and aligned to IMGT TRB V, D and J references using MiTCR v1.1. Only V-J combinations with frequency above 0.0001 were analysed, covering over 98% of repertoires. For each V-J combination, a TCR clonal expansion and chaos score was defined as F50 clonal expansion divided by the chaos observed in the TCRdist matrix. Features were reduced by Welch's t-statistics and random forest to approximately 13 V-J combinations, which fed a naive Bayes classifier. The Morisita-Horn index was used to measure how similar the thyroid and blood repertoires were. TCRdb's own reprocessing of the public reads used fastp at Q25 and MiXCR and kept productive beta chains. Rows matching on CDR3 protein sequence are summarized as one entry with the most common DNA and genes. The V and J calls follow TCRdb's processing rather than the paper's. The sample table records more than 1,000,000 distinct CDR3 sequences; about 36% of these occur just once. Of the sample, roughly 10% falls within the top ten clones.

Inclusive of the bounding cysteine and phenylalanine, the CDR3 is 16 residues long. The only DNA kept is the CDR3, 48 bases in frame from the first base. Via the germline V gene (reference sequence), CDR1 is SEHNR and CDR2 FQNEAQ. The germline ends are 18 bases apart after V is trimmed by 2 bases and J by 5 bases. Patients with hyperthyroidism were aged 18 to 65 years, had been newly diagnosed, and had a disease duration of less than 2 months. Patients with other autoimmune diseases, uncontrolled infections, pregnancy or lactation were excluded from the study. Clinical symptoms, serum thyroxine, TRAb, thyroid ultrasound and orbital computed tomography were used for diagnosis. Total RNA was extracted with Trizol reagent and quality-checked on an Agilent 2100 Bioanalyzer.

The sequenced sample consisted of peripheral blood or thyroid tissue (not recorded which). The chain is assembled from TRBV7-9 and TRBJ2-5, and TRBD2 may be the D gene, going by 6 matching bases. The receptor was isolated from an adult man with Graves' hyperthyroidism. In nucleotide form, the sequence is TGTGCCAGCAGCTTATATTCCGGGAGTGGGTGGGAGACCCAGTACTTC. Translated, it gives CASSLYSGSGWETQYF.